The 25 T cell receptor beta chains below come from one sample, sequenced in a study of PD-L1 blockade in urothelial cancer. Profiled with immunoSEQ multiplex PCR; TCRdb holds only in-frame clones, not every one. The profile shows some 45,000 clones, 88% of them singletons. Specified time point: pretreatment peripheral blood. The material was PBMCs, obtained around atezolizumab (anti-PD-L1) treatment. The receptors come from a donor at least 40 years old with urothelial cancer.

CDR3: CASSLARETQYF. CDR3 DNA: TGTGCCAGCAGCTTAGCGCGGGAGACCCAGTACTTC. The gene calls are TRBV7-2 and TRBJ2-5; the D is unclear. There are 12 residues in the CDR3. In germline, CDR1 is SGHTA, CDR2 FQGNSA. Trimming took 0 bases from V and 5 from J, leaving 4 bases between them.

The V gene is TRBV11-3, the J gene TRBJ2-2, with D possibly being TRBD1 (6 bases). The CDR3 extends over 15 amino acids. Trimming removed 1 base from V and 4 bases from J, with 10 bases in between. In germline, CDR1 is SGHNT, CDR2 YENEEA. The CDR3 DNA is TGTGCCAGCAGCTTAGTGACGGACAGCACCGGGGAGCTGTTTTTT. This encodes CASSLVTDSTGELFF.

This clone came up once. The chain employs TRBV11-2 and TRBJ2-1, with 11 bases lining up with TRBD2. Germline-derived CDR1 and CDR2 are SGHAT and FQNNGV. This CDR3 is 15 amino acids long. V shed 5 bases and J 9 bases; nucleotides not matched to a gene: 9. CDR3 nucleotide sequence: TGTGCCAGCAGCCCCCCGACTAGCGGGACCACTGAGCAGTTCTTC. Protein: CASSPPTSGTTEQFF.

The V and J genes are TRBV21-1 and TRBJ2-1; the table calls TRBD1, which could not be checked here. TRBV21-1 is termed a pseudogene. CDR3 size: 13 residues. The CDR3 DNA follows: TGTGCCAGCACCACCCCCATGGGGGCTGAGCAGTTCTTC. It yields the protein CASTTPMGAEQFF.

This clone was seen only once. The chain employs TRBV18 and TRBJ2-1, with TRBD2 matching over 10 bases. Per germline, CDR1 KGHSH and CDR2 LQKENI. This CDR3 spans 16 amino acids. Unmatched junction bases numbered 11, after V lost 3 bases and J lost 9 bases. The CDR3 protein is CASSPGTPSGSGEQFF. DNA for the CDR3: TGTGCCAGCTCACCCGGTACCCCTAGCGGGAGTGGTGAGCAGTTCTTC.

V and J are TRBV7-9 and TRBJ2-5; 7 bases map to TRBD2. With 5 bases clipped from V and 5 bases from J, the junction kept 14 bases outside the gene matches. Per germline, CDR1 SEHNR and CDR2 FQNEAQ (reference sequence). The CDR3 sequence is 16 residues long. The CDR3 reads CASSPPRGRAWETQYF. In DNA, the CDR3 is TGTGCCAGCAGCCCACCGCGAGGGAGGGCCTGGGAGACCCAGTACTTC.

This chain links TRBV10-3 with TRBJ2-7, with TRBD2 matching 8 bases. The V gene end was trimmed by 8 bases and the J gene end by 2 bases; junction bases not matched to a gene: 8. This CDR3 is built from 14 residues. Germline V lookup: CDR1 ENHRY, CDR2 SYGVKD. In DNA form, the CDR3 reads TGTGCCATCGGAAGATCCGGGGGGGCCTACGAGCAGTACTTC. As protein: CAIGRSGGAYEQYF.

The V call is TRBV7-9, the J call TRBJ1-1, with D hard to call. The CDR3 loop spans 12 amino acids. Germline lookup yields CDR1 SEHNR and CDR2 FQNEAQ (reference sequence). The ends were cut back, 6 bases at V and 10 bases at J, with 15 bases in the middle. The CDR3 here is CASSALGYGAFF. The CDR3 nucleotides are TGTGCCAGCAGTGCTCTCGGGTACGGAGCTTTCTTT.

The chain uses TRBV5-1 and TRBJ2-4; TRBD2 matches at 16 bases. With 0 bases clipped from V and 11 bases from J, the junction kept 5 bases outside the gene matches. CDR1 and CDR2 (germline): SGHRS, YFSETQ. This CDR3 is 16 amino acids long. The CDR3 DNA reads TGCGCCAGCAGCTTGGCCGGGACTAGCGGGAGGGGTTTTCAGTACTTC. Translation gives CASSLAGTSGRGFQYF.

V is TRBV11-2 and J is TRBJ1-3; D not certain. From germline, CDR1 is SGHAT and CDR2 FQNNGV. V was pared by 1 base and J by 0 bases, with 7 bases between. CDR3 length equals 15 residues. The CDR3 bases are TGTGCCAGCAGCTTAGTGCCGGGCTCTGGAAACACCATATATTTT. Amino acids: CASSLVPGSGNTIYF.

CDR3 coding DNA: TGTGCCAGCCGGGGGGGAGATAATGAAAAACTGTTTTTT. It encodes CASRGGDNEKLFF. The chain combines TRBV2 with TRBJ1-4, with a weak D call TRBD1 (5 bases). Trimming took 8 bases from V and 4 from J, leaving 11 bases between them. The CDR3 has 13 residues. CDR1 is SNHLY, CDR2 FYNNEI, per germline.

The V gene is TRBV6-5, the J gene TRBJ1-3, with no clear D. Germline loops: CDR1 MNHEY, CDR2 SVGAGI. This CDR3 spans 13 amino acids. V was shortened by 11 bases and J by 0 bases, with 11 bases between the two germline ends. DNA of the CDR3: TGTGCCGTCCGGGAAGACTCTGGAAACACCATATATTTT. This gives the protein CAVREDSGNTIYF.

For the CDR3, the DNA is TGTGCCAGCTCAGAGAGAGCGGGAGAAGGGAAAAACATTCAGTACTTC. Amino acids: CASSERAGEGKNIQYF. The V call is TRBV18, the J call TRBJ2-4, with 8 bases matching TRBD2. Per the germline V gene, CDR1 is KGHSH and CDR2 is LQKENI. Losses at the gene ends were 5 bases for V and 4 bases for J; bases not matched to a gene: 10. This CDR3 region has 16 residues.

The CDR3 nucleotides are TGTGCCAGCAGCCAAGATGGGGACAGGCCAAGGGAGACCCAGTACTTC. This sequence encodes CASSQDGDRPRETQYF. The V call is TRBV4-2, the J call TRBJ2-5; 8 nucleotides line up with TRBD1. Germline V gene lookup returns CDR1 LGHNA and CDR2 YNFKEQ. Trimming removed 0 bases from V and 5 bases from J; junction bases left unmatched: 8. CDR3 size: 16 residues.

The V gene is TRBV6-5, the J gene TRBJ2-7; 9 bases match TRBD1. This CDR3 region has 15 residues. Unmatched junction bases numbered 5, after V lost 0 bases and J lost 5 bases. Germline V gives CDR1 MNHEY, CDR2 SVGAGI. CDR3 sequence (DNA): TGTGCCAGCAGTTACTCGGGACAGGGAATTGACGAGCAGTACTTC. Encoded protein: CASSYSGQGIDEQYF.

The chain carries TRBV11-3 and TRBJ2-5, with TRBD1 matching over 8 bases. The CDR3 is 14 residues long. V lost 5 bases, J lost 4 bases, and 6 bases stayed unmatched. CDR1 and CDR2 (germline): SGHNT, YENEEA. The CDR3 spells CASSRPGGPETQYF. CDR3 coding DNA: TGTGCCAGCAGCCGTCCAGGGGGCCCAGAGACCCAGTACTTC.

The chain carries TRBV30 and TRBJ1-2, with 8 nucleotides matching TRBD1. Germline CDR1 is GTSNPN and CDR2 is SVGIG (reference sequence). Trimming cost V 0 bases and J 8 bases; bases outside gene matches: 5. CDR3 length equals 13 residues. The CDR3 here is CAWSVQGAGGYTF. For the CDR3, the DNA is TGTGCCTGGAGTGTCCAGGGGGCGGGAGGCTACACCTTC.

This chain connects TRBV21-1 to TRBJ2-2; the DNA was not used to check the table's D call, TRBD1. TRBV21-1 is classified as a pseudogene. CDR3 length equals 17 residues. This CDR3 reads CASSKARTGSNTGELFF. The CDR3 DNA sequence: TGTGCCAGCAGCAAAGCGCGAACAGGGTCCAACACCGGGGAGCTGTTTTTT.

The chain carries TRBV5-1 and TRBJ2-2, with 9 bases fitting TRBD2. CDR1 is SGHRS and CDR2 is YFSETQ in the germline V gene. V shed 0 bases and J 6 bases; nucleotides not matched to a gene: 9. There are 17 residues in the CDR3. The CDR3 DNA follows: TGCGCCAGCAGCTTGGATCATAGCGGGAGTCTGTCCGGGGAGCTGTTTTTT. It yields the protein CASSLDHSGSLSGELFF.

The V call is TRBV2, the J call TRBJ1-2; 8 positions agree with TRBD1. The trim removed 0 bases at V and 3 bases at J, leaving 15 bases unmatched. The CDR3 has 19 residues. Germline values: CDR1 SNHLY, CDR2 FYNNEI. The CDR3 DNA reads TGTGCCAGCAGTGAAGCGGGAATTGGGGACAGGATGAGGGACTATGGCTACACCTTC. Residues: CASSEAGIGDRMRDYGYTF.

V usage is TRBV7-9 and J usage is TRBJ1-2, with 9 bases identical to TRBD1. The germline CDR1 and CDR2 sequences are SEHNR and FQNEAQ (reference sequence). The CDR3 loop spans 17 amino acids. V dropped 0 bases and J dropped 7; count of bases not matched to a gene: 12. In DNA form, the CDR3 reads TGTGCCAGCAGCTTAGCCCAAGACAGGGGGAGAGTGGGTGGCTACACCTTC. Encoded protein: CASSLAQDRGRVGGYTF.

The chain is built from TRBV7-3 and TRBJ1-2, with 8 positions matching TRBD1. The CDR3 has 13 amino acids. Germline CDR1 is SGHTA and CDR2 is FQGTGA. With 2 bases clipped from V and 8 bases from J, the junction kept 4 bases outside the gene matches. CDR3 protein: CASSLPTGAGYTF. The CDR3 coding sequence is TGTGCCAGCAGCTTACCGACAGGGGCCGGCTACACCTTC.

The gene calls are TRBV6-1 and TRBJ2-7; 8 bases are a match to TRBD1. The CDR3 is 12 residues long. Losses at the gene ends were 7 bases for V and 3 bases for J; bases not matched to a gene: 2. Germline CDR1 MNHNS, CDR2 SASEGT. CDR3 coding DNA: TGTGCCAGCACGGGGACAGGCTACGAGCAGTACTTC. This translates into CASTGTGYEQYF.

This clone appeared once. The chain combines TRBV4-1 with TRBJ2-2; D not certain. V lost 0 bases and J lost 2, with 7 bases in between. The CDR3 has 15 amino acids. Germline V CDR1 and CDR2: MGHRA, YSYEKL. The CDR3 DNA sequence: TGCGCCAGCAGCCAAGAATCCCCAAACACCGGGGAGCTGTTTTTT. Its protein product is CASSQESPNTGELFF.

The gene calls are TRBV19 and TRBJ2-1; 11 bases are shared with TRBD1. Unmatched junction bases numbered 8, after V lost 5 bases and J lost 8 bases. The CDR3 has 15 amino acids. The germline gives CDR1 LNHDA, CDR2 SQIVND (reference sequence). CDR3 coding DNA: TGTGCCAGTAGTCGGGACAGGGGGGCGATCGATGAGCAGTTCTTC. It translates to CASSRDRGAIDEQFF.